A selection of T cell receptor beta chains follows, all from one sample in a study of monozygotic twins with inflammatory bowel disease. TCRdb reworked the 5' RACE reads into one entry per CDR3 protein, no DNA. This sample's clone table lists 140,000 to 150,000 distinct CDR3 sequences. Sequencing was done on a sample of blood. The receptors here all came from a human donor with ulcerative colitis or Crohn's disease, or a healthy co-twin of an affected twin (not recorded which). Both conserved end residues are part of each CDR3.

TRBV3-1	TRBJ2-5	CASSRVPYQETQYF
TRBV27	TRBJ1-1	CASSLYLGGAAFF
TRBV28	TRBJ1-1	CASSPPGGTEAFF
TRBV5-1	TRBJ2-1	CASSPVPTIEQFF
TRBV2	TRBJ1-2	CASSDRGLGYGYTF
TRBV20-1	TRBJ2-7	CSAPVGNNYEQYF
TRBV24-1	TRBJ2-3	CATSDARGELADTQYF
TRBV20-1	TRBJ2-7	CSARAAGRGYEQYF
TRBV7-7	TRBJ2-2	CASSRGAGELFF
TRBV7-9	TRBJ2-7	CASSFRTTAYEQYF
TRBV11-1	TRBJ2-2	CASSLWPVAGEGTTGELFF
TRBV7-9	TRBJ1-6	CASSPRGASNSPLHF
TRBV28	TRBJ1-2	CASKISGRNYGYTF
TRBV30	TRBJ1-5	CAWSVQGRDQPQHF
TRBV4-1	TRBJ2-5	CASSQPGTHFRETQYF
TRBV12-3/TRBV12-4	TRBJ2-1	CASTGGSSEQFF
TRBV6-6	TRBJ2-3	CAVPSVSAADTQYF
TRBV29-1	TRBJ2-1	CSVVGGGTHEQFF
TRBV10-3	TRBJ2-5	CAISESLSQETQYF
TRBV6-1	TRBJ2-3	CASTLRDPPYTQYF
TRBV11-2	TRBJ2-2	CASSLVPTGELFF
TRBV29-1	TRBJ1-2	CSVGERAGYGYTF
TRBV29-1	TRBJ2-1	CSGQISNEQFF
TRBV7-2	TRBJ2-3	CASSLGGRLTDTQYF
TRBV25-1	TRBJ2-3	CASSESSSTDTQYF
TRBV18	TRBJ1-5	CASSLDQGLGQPQHF
TRBV27	TRBJ1-5	CASSFSGGKGQPQHF
TRBV6-2/TRBV6-3	TRBJ1-2	CASSYDLVISNYGYTF
TRBV5-4	TRBJ1-1	CASSPRTGPLNTEAFF
TRBV12-3/TRBV12-4	TRBJ1-2	CASSFKSAGQGYGYTF
TRBV7-9	TRBJ2-3	CASSMQGDTQYF
TRBV20-1	TRBJ2-7	CSARDHRATGAYVQYF
TRBV5-1	TRBJ2-6	CASSPNRAGANVLTF
TRBV2	TRBJ1-2	CASSPSFYGYTF
TRBV29-1	TRBJ2-7	CSVEKAYEQYF
TRBV5-1	TRBJ2-7	CASSLVPGQGGEQYF
TRBV9	TRBJ2-1	CASSKSGRLNEQLF
TRBV20-1	TRBJ1-4	CSARLAGGEKLFF
TRBV18	TRBJ1-4	CASSPEVVAGGNEKLFF
TRBV5-1	TRBJ2-2	CASSSRTSENTGELFF
TRBV7-2	TRBJ2-7	CASSLALTGRSYEQYF
TRBV28	TRBJ2-4	CASSFYFKPPGAKNIQYF
TRBV19	TRBJ2-2	CASFVGTLAANTGELFF
TRBV11-2	TRBJ2-3	CASSPRLAGVGTDTQYF
TRBV5-1	TRBJ2-3	CASGTASTDTQYF
TRBV28	TRBJ2-3	CASSFPTMTDTQYF
TRBV27	TRBJ2-2	CASLGGPLGGELFF